Here is one T cell receptor beta chain with its context. The antigen remains unidentified. The CDR3 contains 14 residues. The germline CDR1 and CDR2 sequences are SNHLY and FYNNEI. The data were obtained in a study of monozygotic twins with inflammatory bowel disease. Broader study findings: Versus healthy twins, IBD patients showed fewer clonotypes shared with others, especially with disease activity.

Following a re-call of the 5' RACE reads, TCRdb has one entry per CDR3 protein and lacks DNA. The sample's table shows some 450,000 distinct CDR3 sequences. This sequence was found in a human donor with ulcerative colitis or Crohn's disease, or a healthy co-twin of an affected twin (not recorded which). The rearrangement links TRBV2 to TRBJ2-6; TCRdb names TRBD2, which stays unverified in the absence of DNA. Sequencing used blood. The CDR3 sequence is CASGRVAGANVLTF.